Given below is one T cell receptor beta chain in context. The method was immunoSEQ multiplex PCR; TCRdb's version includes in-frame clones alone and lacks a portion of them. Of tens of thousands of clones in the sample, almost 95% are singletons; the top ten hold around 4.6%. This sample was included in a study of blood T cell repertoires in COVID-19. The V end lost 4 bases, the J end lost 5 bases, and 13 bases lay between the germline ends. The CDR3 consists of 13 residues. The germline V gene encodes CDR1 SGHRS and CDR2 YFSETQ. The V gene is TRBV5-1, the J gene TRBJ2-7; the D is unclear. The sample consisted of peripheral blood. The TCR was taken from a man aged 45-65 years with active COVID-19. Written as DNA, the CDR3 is TGCGCCAGCAGCCCTCAGAACCTAGACGAGCAGTACTTC. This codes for CASSPQNLDEQYF. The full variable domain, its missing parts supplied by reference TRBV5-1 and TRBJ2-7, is KAGVTQTPRYLIKTRGQQVTLSCSPISGHRSVSWYQQTPGQGLQFLFEYFSETQRNKGNFPGRFSGRQFSNSRSEMNVSTLELGDSALYLCASSPQNLDEQYFGPGTRLTVT.